The 3 T cell receptor beta chains given below trace back to one sample, sequenced in a study of cytomegalovirus exposure and HLA in healthy donors. 60 Vbeta and 13 Jbeta primers were used in PCR. Profiling relied on immunoSEQ multiplex PCR, and the TCRdb table lists in-frame clones only, not all of them. Among about 240,000 clones, over 70% were seen once, and the ten largest hold about 7.3%. Sequencing used PBMCs. The receptors were sampled from a woman aged 55 to 70 in good health and CMV-seropositive.

The genes are TRBV25-1 and TRBJ1-2; D is ambiguous. V was shortened by 6 bases and J by 4 bases, with 9 bases between the two germline ends. This CDR3 has 12 amino acids. Germline-derived CDR1 and CDR2 are MGHDK and SYGVNS. Written as DNA, the CDR3 is TGTGCCAGCAGGGAGGGAGGCTATGGCTACACCTTC. This translates into CASREGGYGYTF.

The V call is TRBV5-1, the J call TRBJ2-1; 8 bases line up with TRBD2. The ends lost 1 base at V and 9 bases at J; junction bases unmatched: 6. The length of the CDR3 is 14 residues. CDR1 and CDR2 (germline): SGHRS, YFSETQ. The CDR3 spells CASSLRAGVSEQFF. Written as DNA, the CDR3 is TGCGCCAGCAGCTTGAGAGCGGGAGTTAGTGAGCAGTTCTTC.

The chain uses TRBV11-2 and TRBJ2-7; 9 bases are shared with TRBD2. There are 15 residues in the CDR3. Germline-derived CDR1 and CDR2 are SGHAT and FQNNGV. J gave up 3 bases and V 1 base, and 4 bases lay outside the gene matches. The CDR3 loop reads CASSLGGAGGYEQYF. The CDR3 region has the DNA TGTGCCAGCAGCTTAGGAGGAGCGGGAGGCTACGAGCAGTACTTC. Full variable domain (outside the CDR3, taken from reference TRBV11-2 and TRBJ2-7): EAGVAQSPRYKIIEKRQSVAFWCNPISGHATLYWYQQILGQGPKLLIQFQNNGVVDDSQLPKDRFSAERLKGVDSTLKIQPAKLEDSAVYLCASSLGGAGGYEQYFGPGTRLTVT.